This TCR beta chain comes out of a study of T cells in Graves' hyperthyroidism and ophthalmopathy. Notes on the study in general: Before onset, ophthalmopathy was predicted by the model a median around 6.2 months earlier.

As concerns this clonotype: The antigen is not known. Its ends do not fully match the called genes, so a read error is possible.

TCR beta CDR3 region amplification was performed from RNA transcripts. When the TCR CDR3 underwent first-round RT-PCR, the HTBI primer set was used. TCRdb called the multiplex PCR reads again in MiXCR, with one record for every CDR3 protein. The sample includes hundreds of thousands of distinct CDR3 sequences, over 35% seen only once; the top ten take 7.5% to 9.5%. The receptor comes from a man between 18 and 29 years old with Graves' hyperthyroidism. The specimen sequenced was blood.

The CDR3 loop reads CASSNTGYTGELFF. CDR3 sequence (DNA): TGCGCCAGCAGCAACACAGGGTACACCGGGGAGCTGTTTTTT. This rearrangement joins TRBV7-8 to TRBJ2-2; TRBD1 might be the D (6 bases). The CDR3 covers 14 residues. CDR1 SGHVS and CDR2 FQNEAQ come from the germline V gene.